A selection of T cell receptor beta chains follows, all from one sample in a study of blood T cell repertoires in COVID-19. The protocol was immunoSEQ multiplex PCR, while the TCRdb copy is restricted to in-frame clones and leaves out a portion. The sample lists roughly 15,000 clones; roughly 84% were seen once. Sequencing was carried out using peripheral blood. The receptors shown here come from a man aged 45-65 years with active COVID-19. Each CDR3 is given with its conserved first and last residue. A D gene is named only where the DNA matches it firmly. Only some rows state a clone size, as once, few, many or a class for expanded clones.

>.|TRBJ1-1|TRBV27|.
TGTGCCAGCAGTCCAACGGCAGGAATGAACACTGAAGCTTTCTTT
CASSPTAGMNTEAFF
>.|TRBJ1-1|TRBV7-9|TRBD1
TGTGCCAGCAGCTCTAACCGGGACAGGGTAACTGAAGCTTTCTTT
CASSSNRDRVTEAFF
>medium-sized|TRBJ2-7|TRBV15|.
TGTGCCACCAGCAGGACAGGTGACGCCTACGAGCAGTACTTC
CATSRTGDAYEQYF
>.|TRBJ1-1|TRBV24-1|.
TGTGCCACCACGTCCGGACAGTACACTGAAGCTTTCTTT
CATTSGQYTEAFF
>medium-sized|TRBJ2-5|TRBV9|.
TGTGCCAGCAGCGTATATGCGGGAAGGGGAGAGACCCAGTACTTC
CASSVYAGRGETQYF
>once|TRBJ2-7|TRBV7-8|.
TGTGCCAGCAGCCCCAGGGGTGCGTTGGCCGAGCAGTACTTC
CASSPRGALAEQYF
>hyperexpanded|TRBJ1-3|TRBV9|.
TGTGCCAGCAGCGCTCTCTATCCGGGCGGGGACACCATATATTTT
CASSALYPGGDTIYF
>.|TRBJ2-1|TRBV5-6|TRBD2
TGTGCCAGCAGTTGGACTAGCGGGACGTATGAGCAGTTCTTC
CASSWTSGTYEQFF
>.|TRBJ2-1|TRBV7-9|TRBD2
TGTGCCAGCAGCTTAGGGACTAGCGTCTACAATGAGCAGTTCTTC
CASSLGTSVYNEQFF
>.|TRBJ2-3|TRBV5-6|.
TGTGCCAGCAGCTTGTCGTCAGGGAGCACAGATACGCAGTATTTT
CASSLSSGSTDTQYF
>.|TRBJ2-3|TRBV9|.
TGTGCCAGCAGCTCGAGCGGGTACACAGATACGCAGTATTTT
CASSSSGYTDTQYF
>.|TRBJ2-1|TRBV10-3|.
TGTGCCATCGGGGACAAGCACAATGAGCAGTTCTTC
CAIGDKHNEQFF
>.|TRBJ1-2|TRBV11-2|.
TGTGCCAGCAGCCCCGACAGCAGCTATGGCTACACCTTC
CASSPDSSYGYTF
>.|TRBJ2-1|TRBV4-2|TRBD1
TGTGCCAGCAGCCAAGGGTGGGGACAGGGTGACCCCGCGGGTTCCTACAATGAGCAGTTCTTC
CASSQGWGQGDPAGSYNEQFF
>.|TRBJ2-1|TRBV7-9|TRBD2
TGTGCCAGCAGCGGGACCGGGACTAGCGGGAACAATGAGCAGTTCTTC
CASSGTGTSGNNEQFF
>.|TRBJ2-7|TRBV19|.
TGTGCCAGTAGTATTGGACAGCACTACGAGCAGTACTTC
CASSIGQHYEQYF
>.|TRBJ2-1|TRBV5-1|TRBD1
TGCGCCAGCAGCTTGGGACAGGGGCTGAATGAGCAGTTCTTC
CASSLGQGLNEQFF
>few|TRBJ1-5|TRBV19|.
TGTGCCAGTACCATGGGGCAACATAGCAATCAGCCCCAGCATTTT
CASTMGQHSNQPQHF
>.|TRBJ1-5|TRBV3-1/TRBV3-2|.
TGTGCCAGCTCGGCAGGGGGCAATCAGCCCCAGCATTTT
CASSAGGNQPQHF
>hyperexpanded|TRBJ1-1|TRBV7-2|TRBD1
TGTGCCAGCAGCCCTCGGTCAGGGGGCACTCATCCCCCTGAAGCTTTCTTT
CASSPRSGGTHPPEAFF
>.|TRBJ1-1|TRBV28|.
TGTGCCAGCAGTTTCGGGGGTGCGAGCACTGAAGCTTTCTTT
CASSFGGASTEAFF
>.|TRBJ2-5|TRBV14|.
TGTGCCAGCAGCCAGGAAGGACTGGGACAAGAGACCCAGTACTTC
CASSQEGLGQETQYF
>.|TRBJ2-7|TRBV6-5|TRBD1
TGTGCCAGCAGTTACGGAGCGGACAGGGTTTCCTACGAGCAGTACTTC
CASSYGADRVSYEQYF
>.|TRBJ2-1|TRBV9|TRBD1
TGTGCCAGCAGCGGCTCGGGACAGCCCAACAATGAGCAGTTCTTC
CASSGSGQPNNEQFF
>.|TRBJ2-1|TRBV7-6|.
TGTGCCAGCAGCTTAACGGGAAGTGCCTACAATGAGCAGTTCTTC
CASSLTGSAYNEQFF
>.|TRBJ2-5|TRBV7-6|TRBD2
TGTGCCAGCAGCTTAAACGCGGGAGTTTCCCAAGAGACCCAGTACTTC
CASSLNAGVSQETQYF
>.|TRBJ1-4|TRBV7-8|.
TGTGCCAGCAGCTTAGCGGGAGGAGCAACTAATGAAAAACTGTTTTTT
CASSLAGGATNEKLFF
>.|TRBJ2-3|TRBV24-1|.
TGTGCCACCAGTGATTTAGAGCCCCCCACAGATACGCAGTATTTT
CATSDLEPPTDTQYF
>.|TRBJ2-7|TRBV9|.
TGTGCCAGCAGCGTCGGCCCCGAGAGGCCAGGGAACCCAACCTACGAGCAGTACTTC
CASSVGPERPGNPTYEQYF
>.|TRBJ2-5|TRBV10-2|TRBD2
TGCGCCAGCAGCGGACTAGGAGGGCGAGAGACCCAGTACTTC
CASSGLGGRETQYF
>.|TRBJ2-1|TRBV7-9|TRBD2
TGTGCCAGCAGCTTAGAGGCTAGCGGGAGTTGGAATGAGCAGTTCTTC
CASSLEASGSWNEQFF
>.|TRBJ2-1|TRBV11-2|TRBD2
TGTGCCAGCAGCTTCAACTTAGCGGGAGGGCCCCACAATGAGCAGTTCTTC
CASSFNLAGGPHNEQFF
>.|TRBJ1-1|TRBV3-1/TRBV3-2|.
TGTGCCAGCAGCCAAGATGCGGGAGCGAATTTCTTT
CASSQDAGANFF
>.|TRBJ1-2|TRBV7-9|TRBD1
TGTGCCAGCAGCGCATTGGACAGGGGAATCGATGGCTACACCTTC
CASSALDRGIDGYTF
>.|TRBJ2-7|TRBV27|.
TGTGCCAGCAGTCCCACCGCGGAGTACGAGCAGTACTTC
CASSPTAEYEQYF
>.|TRBJ2-5|TRBV7-2|.
TGTGCCAGCAGCCCCTTGCGGGCTGGGTACCAAGAGACCCAGTACTTC
CASSPLRAGYQETQYF
>.|TRBJ1-2|TRBV5-6|TRBD1
TGTGCCAGCAGCTTGACAGGGGGCAGAAGCTATGGCTACACCTTC
CASSLTGGRSYGYTF
>.|TRBJ2-1|TRBV24-1|TRBD2
TGTGCCACCAGTGACTCTTGGGGGGTAGCGGGAGGATACAATGAGCAGTTCTTC
CATSDSWGVAGGYNEQFF
>.|TRBJ2-7|TRBV6-6|.
TGTGCCAGCAGTTCTACGGGGATATCCCGTTACGAGCAGTACTTC
CASSSTGISRYEQYF
>.|TRBJ2-3|TRBV2|.
TGTGCCAGCAGCTACACAGATACGCAGTATTTT
CASSYTDTQYF
>.|TRBJ2-5|TRBV2|TRBD1
TGTGCCAGCAGTGACTTGGGACAGGGAGTATCAGAGACCCAGTACTTC
CASSDLGQGVSETQYF
>.|TRBJ1-2|TRBV4-1|.
TGCGCCAGCAGCCAGCCCTACAGGGCTCGGGGCTACACCTTC
CASSQPYRARGYTF
>.|TRBJ1-4|TRBV9|TRBD1
TGTGCCAGCAGCGGACAGGGCCCGAATGAAAAACTGTTTTTT
CASSGQGPNEKLFF
>.|TRBJ2-2|TRBV19|.
TGTGCCAGTAGCCTCGACAGGTTGAAGAACACCGGGGAGCTGTTTTTT
CASSLDRLKNTGELFF
>.|TRBJ2-7|TRBV5-1|TRBD2
TGCGCCAGCGGGGAGGGGTTTGGGCTCGGAGGCTACGAGCAGTACTTC
CASGEGFGLGGYEQYF
>.|TRBJ2-1|TRBV4-1|.
TGCGCCAGCAGCCAGGCAACTCGACAGAGCTCCTACAATGAGCAGTTCTTC
CASSQATRQSSYNEQFF
>.|TRBJ2-1|TRBV11-3|.
TGTGCCAGCAGCTTACACCCGGGACAAGCGGCAGGCGGCTCCTACAATGAGCAGTTCTTC
CASSLHPGQAAGGSYNEQFF
>.|TRBJ2-2|TRBV7-9|.
TGTGCCAGCAGCTTAGTGGTGGGGCCTGGGGAGCTGTTTTTT
CASSLVVGPGELFF
>.|TRBJ2-2|TRBV11-1|TRBD2
TGTGCCAGCAGCTTAAGTCCCCTAGCGGTTACCGGGGAGCTGTTTTTT
CASSLSPLAVTGELFF
>once|TRBJ2-3|TRBV19|.
TGTGCCAGTGCTTCTAGATCCTCAGATACGCAGTATTTT
CASASRSSDTQYF
>.|TRBJ2-7|TRBV27|.
TGTGCCAGCAGTAGCCAGGGCTACGAGCAGTACTTC
CASSSQGYEQYF
>few|TRBJ1-3|TRBV19|.
TGTGCCAGTACCTCACAAGACTCTGGAAACACCATATATTTT
CASTSQDSGNTIYF
>.|TRBJ2-1|TRBV6-2/TRBV6-3|.
TGTGCCAGCAGTTGGAGCTCCTACAATGAGCAGTTCTTC
CASSWSSYNEQFF
>.|TRBJ2-6|TRBV5-6|TRBD1
TGTGCCAGCAGCCCCGGGACAGGGCTTCTCTCTGGGGCCAACGTCCTGACTTTC
CASSPGTGLLSGANVLTF
>.|TRBJ2-7|TRBV9|.
TGTGCCAGCAGCGGACAGGAGCGATCCTACGAGCAGTACTTC
CASSGQERSYEQYF
>.|TRBJ2-1|TRBV7-9|TRBD2
TGTGCCAGCAGCTTAGGTTCTAGCGGGAGGTACTATGAGCAGTTCTTC
CASSLGSSGRYYEQFF
>.|TRBJ2-4|TRBV20-1|.
TGCAGTGCTAGTATTGCGGCCAAAAACATTCAGTACTTC
CSASIAAKNIQYF
>.|TRBJ1-2|TRBV15|.
TGTGCCACCAGCAGCTTGACAGATACCTATGGCTACACCTTC
CATSSLTDTYGYTF